A selection of T cell receptor beta chains follows, all from one sample in a study of regulatory T cells in long-lasting Graves disease. TCRdb fed the multiplex PCR reads into MiXCR, producing one record per CDR3 protein. This repertoire shows roughly 500,000 distinct CDR3 sequences, roughly 21% found once; its top ten account for roughly 6.9%. The material was peripheral blood mononuclear cells (PBMCs), obtained when the disease was refractory, from a patient treated with antithyroid drugs. Receptors originate from a female donor with Graves disease. Each CDR3 is given with its conserved first and last residue. D genes are given only for firm matches. The listing skips clone size in some rows; elsewhere it reads once, few, many or a size class.

CDR3nt,CDR3aa,d_gene,abundance,v_gene,j_gene
TGTGCCAGCACCAACTACGGGGGACAAGAGACCCAGTACTTC,CASTNYGGQETQYF,.,.,TRBV6-1,TRBJ2-5
TGTGCCAGCAGTTTACCCGGGACAACCAATGCTAATAGCAATCAGCCCCAGCATTTT,CASSLPGTTNANSNQPQHF,.,.,TRBV28,TRBJ1-5
TGTGCCCTGGACAGGTTGGGTGCAGAGACCCAGTACTTC,CALDRLGAETQYF,TRBD1,many,TRBV30,TRBJ2-5
TGTGCCAGCAGCCTGGGAGCTAGGGGCTACGAGCAGTACTTC,CASSLGARGYEQYF,.,many,TRBV27,TRBJ2-7
TGTGCCAGCAGTGAAAGGGGTGGCACCGGGGAGCTGTTTTTT,CASSERGGTGELFF,.,many,TRBV2,TRBJ2-2
TGTGCCAGCAGGGGGGGACAGGGCAATCAGCCCCAGCATTTT,CASRGGQGNQPQHF,TRBD1,many,TRBV28,TRBJ1-5
TGTGCCAGCAGTTCACAGGGAGGGAAGGGTGAAAAACTGTTTTTT,CASSSQGGKGEKLFF,.,many,TRBV28,TRBJ1-4
TGTGCCAGCAGCCTCCCCGGGACAGTCTACGAGCAGTACTTC,CASSLPGTVYEQYF,TRBD1,many,TRBV28,TRBJ2-7
TGTGCCAGCAGTTACTCGGTAGGGCCCCTCCACTTT,CASSYSVGPLHF,.,many,TRBV6-5,TRBJ1-6
TGTGCCAGCTCAAACTCCGGGACTAGCGCTGACGAGCAGTACTTC,CASSNSGTSADEQYF,TRBD2,few,TRBV5-4,TRBJ2-7
TGTGCCACCAGCAGAGTCCTTACGGGACTCTACCAAGAGACCCAGTACTTC,CATSRVLTGLYQETQYF,.,.,TRBV15,TRBJ2-5
TGTGCCAGCAGCCTACCGACGAGACTAGTCGTTGCCTACGAGCAGTACTTC,CASSLPTRLVVAYEQYF,.,few,TRBV28,TRBJ2-7
TGTGCCAGCAGCTTAAACAGGGGCCAAGAGACCCAGTACTTC,CASSLNRGQETQYF,TRBD1,many,TRBV28,TRBJ2-5
TGTGCCAGCGACGAGGGAGGGACCCCCTACGAGCAGTACTTC,CASDEGGTPYEQYF,TRBD2,many,TRBV11-3,TRBJ2-7
TGTGCCAGCAGTTTTACTACCGGGACAGGGGGCACAGATACGCAGTATTTT,CASSFTTGTGGTDTQYF,TRBD1,few,TRBV6-5,TRBJ2-3
TGTGCCAGCAGCTTAGAGGGTAGCGGGGGTCTCCAAGAGACCCAGTACTTC,CASSLEGSGGLQETQYF,TRBD2,.,TRBV7-9,TRBJ2-5
TGTGCCAGCAGTTACGGCAGTGCGAACACTGAAGCTTTCTTT,CASSYGSANTEAFF,.,many,TRBV6-5,TRBJ1-1
TGTGCCAGTAGTATGGGACACAGGGCTTCTGGCTACACCTTC,CASSMGHRASGYTF,.,few,TRBV19,TRBJ1-2
TGTGCCAGCAGCCCCTGGACTAGCGGGAGCGGTCGGGAGACCCAGTACTTC,CASSPWTSGSGRETQYF,TRBD2,many,TRBV12-3/TRBV12-4,TRBJ2-5
TGTGCCAGCAGGACGTTTGGTCAGCCCCAGCATTTT,CASRTFGQPQHF,.,few,TRBV27,TRBJ1-5
TGCAGTGCTAGATTTACTGGTGCGCAGTACTTC,CSARFTGAQYF,.,.,TRBV20-1,TRBJ2-4
TGTGCCAGCAGTTTCGGGGAGCTGTTTTTT,CASSFGELFF,.,few,TRBV6-2/TRBV6-3,TRBJ2-2
TGTGCCAGCAGAGAGACCGGGACAGGGGGGCGGCGGAACACTGAAGCTTTCTTT,CASRETGTGGRRNTEAFF,TRBD1,.,TRBV6-1,TRBJ1-1
TGCAGTGCTAGAGATTTGGGGGGGGCAGAAGCTTTCTTT,CSARDLGGAEAFF,.,.,TRBV20-1,TRBJ1-1
TGCGCCAGCAGCCAAGATAGGGCCACAGATACGCAGTATTTT,CASSQDRATDTQYF,.,once,TRBV4-1,TRBJ2-3
TGTGCCAGTAGTTACGTGGACAGAGCCTATGGCTACACCTTC,CASSYVDRAYGYTF,.,.,TRBV19,TRBJ1-2
TGTGCCAGCACCCCACCCCCCCAGGGGGTGGTTCGCGAGCAGTACTTC,CASTPPPQGVVREQYF,TRBD1,.,TRBV7-9,TRBJ2-7
TGTGCCAGCAGTTATGAGGGGACTGGAAACACCATATATTTT,CASSYEGTGNTIYF,.,few,TRBV6-2/TRBV6-3,TRBJ1-3
TGTGCCAGCAGTGAATCAGGGGTTACCTACGAGCAGTACTTC,CASSESGVTYEQYF,.,many,TRBV6-1,TRBJ2-7
TGTGCCAGCAGTTACTCAGGCGACAGGGCAACCGGGGAGCTGCTTTTT,CASSYSGDRATGELLF,TRBD1,.,TRBV6-2/TRBV6-3,TRBJ2-2
TGCAGCGTCTCGACAGGGGAGGGCGAGACCCAGTACTTC,CSVSTGEGETQYF,.,.,TRBV29-1,TRBJ2-5
TGTGCCAGCAGCGAAACTAGCGGGGGGTACTACGAGCAGTACTTC,CASSETSGGYYEQYF,TRBD2,few,TRBV7-2,TRBJ2-7
TGCAGCGTGAGGTGGGACAGTCGTGATCAGCCCCAGCATTTT,CSVRWDSRDQPQHF,TRBD1,many,TRBV29-1,TRBJ1-5
TGTGCCAGCAGCTTAGGGTGGGACAGGGTCAACGAGCAGTACTTC,CASSLGWDRVNEQYF,TRBD1,.,TRBV7-9,TRBJ2-7
TGTGCCAGCACGAACGCACCGGGACAGGGAACTGAAGCTTTCTTT,CASTNAPGQGTEAFF,TRBD1,many,TRBV28,TRBJ1-1
TGCAGCGTGGGTCTAGCGGGAGGGCCGATCTTC,CSVGLAGGPIF,TRBD2,few,TRBV29-1,TRBJ2-1
TGCAGTGCCACAGGGGGCGTATATGGACTGAACACTGAAGCTTTCTTT,CSATGGVYGLNTEAFF,TRBD1,.,TRBV20-1,TRBJ1-1
TGTGCCACCAGTCCGGGACAGAACTACGAGCAGTACTTC,CATSPGQNYEQYF,TRBD1,.,TRBV24-1,TRBJ2-7
TGCAGTGCTAGAGATCTCGGCAGGGGAATAGGGAATTCACCCCTCCACTTT,CSARDLGRGIGNSPLHF,.,many,TRBV20-1,TRBJ1-6
TGTGCCAGCAGTTTAGGTACAGACACCGGTAGGGGCTACACCTTC,CASSLGTDTGRGYTF,.,.,TRBV12-3/TRBV12-4,TRBJ1-2